A single sample gave rise to the 15 T cell receptor beta chains below, sequenced in a study of T cells in Graves' hyperthyroidism and ophthalmopathy. Authors of the study amplified TCR beta CDR3 regions from RNA transcripts. First-round RT-PCR with HTBI primers amplified the TCR CDR3 region. One entry per CDR3 protein, called by TCRdb with MiXCR from the multiplex PCR reads. Of about 300,000 distinct CDR3 sequences listed, less than 20% are singletons. The material sequenced was blood. The receptors stem from a man aged 45-65 years with Graves' ophthalmopathy.

As concerns this clonotype: A much larger clone sits a single nucleotide away, making a read error possible. The chain combines TRBV28 with TRBJ2-5; D is undetermined. V was shortened by 4 bases and J by 4 bases, with 10 bases between the two germline ends. CDR1 is MDHEN and CDR2 is SYDVKM in the germline V gene. This CDR3 has 13 amino acids. CDR3 in amino acids: CASSSLFRETQYF. The CDR3 DNA sequence: TGTGCCAGCAGTTCGCTGTTCCGAGAGACCCAGTACTTC.

J is TRBJ1-5 and V is TRBV20-1; 9 bases map to TRBD1. This CDR3 comprises 14 residues. Germline-derived CDR1 and CDR2 are DFQATT and SNEGSKA (reference sequence). The DNA of the CDR3 is TGCAGCGGAGGGACAGGGCACTTCAATCAGCCCCAGCATTTT. This translates into CSGGTGHFNQPQHF.

V usage is TRBV24-1 and J usage is TRBJ1-2; no clear D. V lost 5 bases, J lost 4 bases, and 10 bases lay in between. The CDR3 extends over 13 amino acids. Germline values: CDR1 KGHDR, CDR2 SFDVKD. CDR3 DNA sequence: TGTGCCACCAGTGGTCGACCGCTCTATGGCTACACCTTC. It codes for CATSGRPLYGYTF.

This clonotype was seen many times. The V and J genes are TRBV28 and TRBJ1-4; 8 nucleotides line up with TRBD1. The CDR3 loop spans 15 amino acids. Germline V gene sequence: CDR1 MDHEN, CDR2 SYDVKM. The J segment lost 6 bases and the V segment lost 4 bases, leaving 7 bases of the junction unmatched. The CDR3 sequence: CASSSQGAGDEKLFF. The CDR3 DNA is TGTGCCAGCAGTTCTCAGGGGGCGGGCGATGAAAAACTGTTTTTT.

The V and J genes are TRBV19 and TRBJ2-3; D perhaps matches TRBD2 (6 bases). Germline V CDR1 and CDR2: LNHDA, SQIVND (reference sequence). This CDR3 is built from 15 residues. The germline V and J ends were trimmed by 9 bases and 3 bases, with 19 bases remaining between them. CDR3 sequence (DNA): TGTGCCAGGCGGCCCTGGGGGGAGTCAACAGATACGCAGTATTTT. This gives the protein CARRPWGESTDTQYF.

The chain links TRBV6-1 to TRBJ1-5; no reliable D call. CDR3 length: 15 residues. The germline V gene has CDR1 MNHNS and CDR2 SASEGT. Deletions cut 6 bases from V and 7 bases from J, with 19 bases between. This chain's CDR3 is CASSLREASGQPQHF. CDR3 nucleotide sequence: TGTGCCAGCAGCCTCCGGGAAGCGAGCGGACAGCCCCAGCATTTT.

This clonotype was seen ten or more times. V usage is TRBV29-1 and J usage is TRBJ2-3; D is perhaps TRBD2 (5 bases). CDR3 size: 13 residues. Trimming shortened V by 4 bases and J by 4 bases, and 12 bases separated the two germline ends. Germline V lookup: CDR1 SQVTM, CDR2 ANQGSEA. The chain's CDR3 is CSVGGGRADTQYF. The CDR3 DNA reads as TGCAGCGTTGGTGGAGGTAGGGCAGATACGCAGTATTTT.

The CDR3, as DNA: TGCGCCAGCAGCCAAGTGCAGGGACTGAACACTGAAGCTTTCTTT. Translation gives CASSQVQGLNTEAFF. The V and J genes are TRBV4-1 and TRBJ1-1, with D maybe TRBD1 (5 bases). Germline V gene data show CDR1 as MGHRA and CDR2 as YSYEKL. This CDR3 has 15 amino acids. V was cut by 1 base and J by 0 bases, with 9 bases left in between.

This clonotype showed up many times. The chain joins TRBV20-1 to TRBJ2-1, with 7 bases that match TRBD2. Germline values: CDR1 DFQATT, CDR2 SNEGSKA (reference sequence). The CDR3 is made up of 18 amino acids. J was trimmed by 1 base and V by 3 bases; bases with no gene match: 15. CDR3 protein: CSASLYQGGSPSYNEQFF. Written as DNA, the CDR3 is TGCAGTGCTAGTCTGTATCAAGGCGGGAGCCCGTCCTACAATGAGCAGTTCTTC.

The chain employs TRBV2 and TRBJ2-7; 12 positions match TRBD2. V was clipped by 2 bases and J by 2 bases; unmatched bases: 10. Germline V gene data show CDR1 as SNHLY and CDR2 as FYNNEI. The CDR3 is 18 amino acids. Here the CDR3 reads CASSELAGGRSSTYEQYF. CDR3 in DNA: TGTGCCAGCAGTGAACTAGCGGGAGGGCGGAGCTCGACCTACGAGCAGTACTTC.

V usage is TRBV7-9 and J usage is TRBJ2-7; D not resolved. V lost 7 bases, J lost 0 bases, and 10 bases lay in between. In germline, CDR1 is SEHNR, CDR2 FQNEAQ (reference sequence). This CDR3 comprises 13 residues. The CDR3 is CASTPQGSYEQYF. CDR3 nucleotides: TGTGCCAGCACCCCCCAAGGCTCCTACGAGCAGTACTTC.

Many counts were recorded for this clonotype. Germline is not matched at one junction end, which may reflect a read error. J is TRBJ2-7 and V is TRBV7-2, with a weak D call TRBD2 (7 bases). The germline CDR1 and CDR2 sequences are SGHTA and FQGNSA. The CDR3 consists of 15 residues. CDR3 DNA sequence: TGTGCCAGCAGCTTCAGGGGCGGGAGCTCCGACGAGCAGTACTTC. Encoded protein: CASSFRGGSSDEQYF.

There are many counts of this clonotype. The chain recombines TRBV27 with TRBJ2-3, with 10 positions matching TRBD2. The CDR3 totals 17 residues. With 1 base clipped from V and 7 bases from J, the junction kept 11 bases outside the gene matches. Germline-derived CDR1 and CDR2 are MNHEY and SMNVEV (reference sequence). The CDR3 coding sequence is TGTGCCAGCAGTTTATTACCGGCTAGCGGGAGTGGTTATACGCAGTATTTT. It yields the protein CASSLLPASGSGYTQYF.

This clonotype was found many times. This chain links TRBV5-1 with TRBJ2-1, with D tentatively TRBD1 or TRBD2 (5 bases each). Trimming stripped 4 bases from V and 7 bases from J, with 18 bases between. CDR1 is SGHRS, CDR2 YFSETQ, per germline. This CDR3 is built from 15 residues. CDR3 sequence: CASSVGGTGRNEQFF. CDR3 DNA sequence: TGCGCCAGCAGCGTTGGGGGTACGGGTCGGAATGAGCAGTTCTTC.

The rearrangement joins TRBV28 to TRBJ1-4, with D hard to call. Germline CDR1 reads MDHEN; CDR2 reads SYDVKM. The CDR3 sequence is 14 residues long. The V and J ends lost 3 bases and 0 bases respectively, with 5 bases between them. The CDR3 here is CASSLQATNEKLFF. The CDR3, as DNA: TGTGCCAGCAGTTTGCAGGCAACTAATGAAAAACTGTTTTTT.